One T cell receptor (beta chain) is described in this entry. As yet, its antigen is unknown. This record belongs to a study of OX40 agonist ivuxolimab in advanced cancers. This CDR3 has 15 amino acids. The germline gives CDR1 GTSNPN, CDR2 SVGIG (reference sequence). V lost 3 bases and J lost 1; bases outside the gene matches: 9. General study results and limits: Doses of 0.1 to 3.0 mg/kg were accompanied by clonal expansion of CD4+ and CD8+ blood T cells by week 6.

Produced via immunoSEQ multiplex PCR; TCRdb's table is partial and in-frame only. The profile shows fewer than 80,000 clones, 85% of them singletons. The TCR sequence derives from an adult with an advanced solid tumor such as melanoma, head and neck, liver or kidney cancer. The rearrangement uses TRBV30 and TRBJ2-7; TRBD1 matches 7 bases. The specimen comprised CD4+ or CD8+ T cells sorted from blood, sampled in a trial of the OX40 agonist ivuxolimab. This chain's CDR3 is CAWRFPDRQSYEQYF. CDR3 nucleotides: TGTGCCTGGAGATTCCCGGACAGGCAATCCTACGAGCAGTACTTC.